The rows below give T cell receptor beta chains drawn from one sample of a study of technical replicates of blood from a handful of donors. Generated by immunoSEQ multiplex PCR, the TCRdb table keeps only in-frame clones and is missing some. The sample has tens of thousands of clones; less than 95% are singletons. Source material: T cells isolated from PBMCs. The origin of the receptors is a human donor in good health. The CDR3 runs from the conserved cysteine through the conserved F or W. A D gene is named only where the DNA matches it firmly. Not every row has a clone size; where given, it reads once, few, many or a size class.

d_gene,abundance,v_gene,j_gene,CDR3nt,CDR3aa
NA,NA,TRBV9,TRBJ1-1,TGTGCCAGCAGCGCCCAAGGAGGGAAGAACACTGAAGCTTTCTTT,CASSAQGGKNTEAFF
TRBD1,once,TRBV28,TRBJ2-7,TGTGCCAGCCAGGAATCCGGGACAGGGGCCTACGAGCAGTACTTC,CASQESGTGAYEQYF
TRBD2,NA,TRBV5-1,TRBJ2-3,TGCGCCAGCAGCTTAGGACTAGCCGGGTTTTCAGATACGCAGTATTTT,CASSLGLAGFSDTQYF
NA,once,TRBV9,TRBJ1-4,TGTGCCAGCAGCGTAAGACCGGTGCGGGAAAAACTGTTTTTT,CASSVRPVREKLFF
TRBD1,NA,TRBV18,TRBJ1-3,TGTGCCAGCTCACCACCGGCGGGACAGGGGTATTTT,CASSPPAGQGYF
TRBD2,NA,TRBV29-1,TRBJ2-2,TGCAGCGGGGGGGGGTTACCCGGGGAGCTGTTTTTT,CSGGGLPGELFF
TRBD1,NA,TRBV29-1,TRBJ2-1,TGCAGCGTTGACACAGGGGGGCATAATGAGCAGTTCTTC,CSVDTGGHNEQFF
TRBD1,NA,TRBV5-1,TRBJ1-2,TGCGCCAGCAAATTGGGTGGGACAGGGATCGGCTACACCTTC,CASKLGGTGIGYTF
NA,few,TRBV28,TRBJ1-1,TGTGCCAGCAGTTTGGGAGGGGCTGAAGCTTTCTTT,CASSLGGAEAFF
NA,NA,TRBV5-1,TRBJ2-5,TGCGCCAGCAGCTTGATGTCCGGGGTTGCGGAGACCCAGTACTTC,CASSLMSGVAETQYF
NA,NA,TRBV7-8,TRBJ2-7,TGTGCCAGCAGCTCCCCCCAAACGCAGGGCTCCTACGAGCAGTACTTC,CASSSPQTQGSYEQYF
NA,few,TRBV5-1,TRBJ1-5,TGCGCCAGCAGCTTGGCCGGACAGAGTTATCAGCCCCAGCATTTT,CASSLAGQSYQPQHF
TRBD2,NA,TRBV7-2,TRBJ2-3,TGTGCCAGCAGCCCGTGGACTAGGGCCCAGGCAGATACGCAGTATTTT,CASSPWTRAQADTQYF
TRBD1,NA,TRBV29-1,TRBJ1-2,TGCAGCGTTGACAAGGACAGGGCGGATCCAGGCTACACCTTC,CSVDKDRADPGYTF
NA,NA,TRBV5-1,TRBJ1-2,TGCGCCAGCAGCGAGATCCAGACAGGAAACTATGGCTACACCTTC,CASSEIQTGNYGYTF
NA,NA,TRBV7-2,TRBJ2-1,TGTGCCAGCAACGCCCCCATTGGGGGGGCCGACAATGAGCAGTTCTTC,CASNAPIGGADNEQFF
NA,NA,TRBV11-3,TRBJ1-6,TGTGCCAGCAGCCCCTCATCACACTATAATTCACCCCTCCACTTT,CASSPSSHYNSPLHF